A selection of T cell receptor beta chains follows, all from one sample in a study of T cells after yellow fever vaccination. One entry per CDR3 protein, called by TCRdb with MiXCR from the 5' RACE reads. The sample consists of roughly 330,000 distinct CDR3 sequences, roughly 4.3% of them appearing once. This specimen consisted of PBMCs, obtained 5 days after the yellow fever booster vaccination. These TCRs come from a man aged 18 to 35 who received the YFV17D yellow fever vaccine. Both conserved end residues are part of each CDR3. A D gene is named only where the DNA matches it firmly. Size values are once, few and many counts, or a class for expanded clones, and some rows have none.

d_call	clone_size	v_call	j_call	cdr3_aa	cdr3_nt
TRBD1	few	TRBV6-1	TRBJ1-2	CASSEDRESYGYTF	TGTGCCAGCAGCGAGGACAGGGAAAGCTATGGCTACACCTTC
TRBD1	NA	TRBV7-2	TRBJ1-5	CASSLNRGEQPQHF	TGTGCCAGCAGCCTGAACAGGGGAGAACAGCCCCAGCATTTT
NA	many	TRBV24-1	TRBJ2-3	CATSGGAWTDTQYF	TGTGCCACCAGTGGGGGGGCGTGGACAGATACGCAGTATTTT
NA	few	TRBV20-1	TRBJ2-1	CSAREDNEQFF	TGCAGTGCTAGAGAAGACAATGAGCAGTTCTTC
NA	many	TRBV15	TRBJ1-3	CATSGPGSGNTIYF	TGTGCCACCAGCGGACCGGGCTCTGGAAACACCATATATTTT
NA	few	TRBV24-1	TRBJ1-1	CATSDSWNTEAFF	TGTGCCACCAGTGATTCGTGGAACACTGAAGCTTTCTTT
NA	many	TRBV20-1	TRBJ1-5	CSAREGETGNQPQHF	TGCAGTGCTAGAGAGGGGGAAACGGGCAATCAGCCCCAGCATTTT
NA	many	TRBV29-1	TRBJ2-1	CSDARGTSYNEQFF	TGCAGCGACGCGCGGGGTACCTCCTACAATGAGCAGTTCTTC
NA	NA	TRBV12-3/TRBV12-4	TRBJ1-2	CASSSTWNGYTF	TGTGCCAGCAGTTCGACCTGGAATGGCTACACCTTC
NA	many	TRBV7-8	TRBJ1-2	CASSLAAGPAGGYTF	TGTGCCAGCAGCTTAGCCGCGGGGCCGGCGGGGGGCTACACCTTC
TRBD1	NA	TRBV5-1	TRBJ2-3	CASSLALARGNTDTQYF	TGCGCCAGCAGCTTGGCACTGGCCAGGGGGAACACAGATACGCAGTATTTT
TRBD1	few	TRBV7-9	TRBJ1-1	CASSFPGQGTTEAFF	TGTGCCAGCAGCTTTCCGGGACAGGGAACGACTGAAGCTTTCTTT
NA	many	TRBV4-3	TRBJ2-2	CASSQDPPQNTGELFF	TGCGCCAGCAGCCAAGATCCCCCACAGAACACCGGGGAGCTGTTTTTT
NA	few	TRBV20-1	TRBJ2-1	CSARGDNEQFF	TGCAGTGCTAGAGGCGACAATGAGCAGTTCTTC
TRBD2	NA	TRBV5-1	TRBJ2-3	CASSLNPSGTTDTQYF	TGCGCCAGCAGCTTAAATCCTAGCGGTACCACAGATACGCAGTATTTT
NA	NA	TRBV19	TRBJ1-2	CASSITHRESYTF	TGTGCCAGTAGTATCACCCACAGGGAGAGCTACACCTTC
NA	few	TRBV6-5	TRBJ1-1	CASRRTGTEAFF	TGTGCCAGCAGGAGAACAGGGACTGAAGCTTTCTTT
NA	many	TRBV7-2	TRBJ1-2	CASRTGVGVVGYTF	TGTGCCAGCAGGACAGGAGTGGGGGTGGTGGGCTACACCTTC
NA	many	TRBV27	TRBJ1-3	CASSLGGPGNTIYF	TGTGCCAGCAGTTTGGGGGGACCTGGAAACACCATATATTTT
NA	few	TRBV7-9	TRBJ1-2	CASSFGSARLDYGYTF	TGTGCCAGCAGCTTCGGTAGTGCCAGGCTGGACTATGGCTACACCTTC
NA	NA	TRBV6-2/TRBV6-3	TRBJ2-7	CASSYGQSYEQYF	TGTGCCAGCAGTTACGGACAGTCCTACGAGCAGTACTTC
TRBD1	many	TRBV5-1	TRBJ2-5	CASCPTTGVETQYF	TGCGCCAGCTGCCCGACGACAGGGGTAGAGACCCAGTACTTC
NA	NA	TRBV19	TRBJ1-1	CASTSPREDTEAFF	TGTGCCAGTACCAGCCCCCGGGAGGACACTGAAGCTTTCTTT
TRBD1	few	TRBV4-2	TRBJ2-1	CASSQAYSGQGSNEQFF	TGTGCCAGCAGCCAAGCATATTCGGGACAGGGTTCAAATGAGCAGTTCTTC
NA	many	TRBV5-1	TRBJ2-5	CASSSLGEETQYF	TGCGCCAGCAGCTCCTTAGGGGAAGAGACCCAGTACTTC
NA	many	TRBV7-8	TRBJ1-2	CASSLQGWNGYTF	TGTGCCAGCAGCTTACAGGGGTGGAATGGCTACACCTTC
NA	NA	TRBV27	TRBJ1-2	CASSWARGDYGYTF	TGTGCCAGCAGTTGGGCAAGAGGTGACTATGGCTACACCTTC
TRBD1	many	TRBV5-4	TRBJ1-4	CASSTPGQGVEKLFF	TGTGCCAGCAGCACCCCGGGACAGGGGGTTGAAAAACTGTTTTTT
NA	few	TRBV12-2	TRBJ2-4	CASRLFPGGQARAKNIQYF	TGTGCAAGTCGCTTATTCCCGGGGGGACAGGCTCGAGCCAAAAACATTCAGTACTTC
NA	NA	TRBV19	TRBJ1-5	CASSIGTGPSNQPQHF	TGTGCCAGTAGTATAGGTACAGGACCTAGCAATCAGCCCCAGCATTTT
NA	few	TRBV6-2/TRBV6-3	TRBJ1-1	CASSFFEETEAFF	TGTGCCAGCAGTTTTTTTGAAGAAACTGAAGCTTTCTTT
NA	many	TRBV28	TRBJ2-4	CASISAGIKNIQYF	TGTGCCAGCATTTCGGCGGGAATAAAAAACATTCAGTACTTC
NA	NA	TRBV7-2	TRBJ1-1	CASSLLFSKAAGLGVGAFF	TGTGCCAGCAGCTTACTTTTTTCTAAAGCGGCAGGGCTTGGCGTCGGAGCTTTCTTT